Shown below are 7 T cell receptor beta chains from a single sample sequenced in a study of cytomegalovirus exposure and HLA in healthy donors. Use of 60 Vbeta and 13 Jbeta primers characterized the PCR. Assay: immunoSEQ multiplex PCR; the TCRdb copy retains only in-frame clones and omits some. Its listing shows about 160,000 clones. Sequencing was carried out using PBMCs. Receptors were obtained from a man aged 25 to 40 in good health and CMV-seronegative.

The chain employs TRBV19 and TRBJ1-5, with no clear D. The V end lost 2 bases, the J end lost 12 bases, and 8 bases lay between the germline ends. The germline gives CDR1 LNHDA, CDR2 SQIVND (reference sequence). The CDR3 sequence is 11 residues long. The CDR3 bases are TGTGCCAGTAGTATATCAGAAAGCCAGCATTTT. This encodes CASSISESQHF.

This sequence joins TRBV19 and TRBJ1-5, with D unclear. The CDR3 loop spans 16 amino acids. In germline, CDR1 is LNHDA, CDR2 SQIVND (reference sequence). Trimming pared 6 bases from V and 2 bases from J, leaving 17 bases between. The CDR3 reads CASRMRASLGNQPQHF. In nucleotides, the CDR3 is TGTGCCAGTAGGATGCGCGCCTCCCTGGGCAATCAGCCCCAGCATTTT.

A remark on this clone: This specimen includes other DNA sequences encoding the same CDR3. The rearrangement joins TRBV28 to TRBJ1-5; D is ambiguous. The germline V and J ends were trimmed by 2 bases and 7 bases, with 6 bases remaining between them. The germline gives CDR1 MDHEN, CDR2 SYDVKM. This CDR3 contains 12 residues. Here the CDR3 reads CASSLLGQPQHF. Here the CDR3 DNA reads TGTGCCAGCAGTTTACTGGGCCAGCCCCAGCATTTT.

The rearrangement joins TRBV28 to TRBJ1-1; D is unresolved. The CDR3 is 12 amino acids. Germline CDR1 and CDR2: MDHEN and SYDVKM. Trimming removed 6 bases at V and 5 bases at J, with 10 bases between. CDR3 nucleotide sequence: TGTGCCAGCAGATTGACTAAGACTGAAGCTTTCTTT. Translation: CASRLTKTEAFF.

Written as DNA, the CDR3 is TGTGCCAGCAGCTTAAAGGGGCCCCAGCCCCAGCATTTT. Translating it yields CASSLKGPQPQHF. This chain uses TRBV5-8 with TRBJ1-5; weak D call: TRBD1 (5 bases). CDR3 size: 13 residues. CDR1 and CDR2 (germline): SGHTS, YDEGEE. V shed 2 bases and J shed 7 bases, with 10 bases lying between them.

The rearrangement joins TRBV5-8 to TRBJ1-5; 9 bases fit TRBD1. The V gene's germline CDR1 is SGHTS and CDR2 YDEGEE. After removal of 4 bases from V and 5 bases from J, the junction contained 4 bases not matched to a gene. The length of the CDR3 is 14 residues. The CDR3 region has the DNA TGTGCCAGCAGCCTGGGACAGGGAGATCAGCCCCAGCATTTT. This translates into CASSLGQGDQPQHF.

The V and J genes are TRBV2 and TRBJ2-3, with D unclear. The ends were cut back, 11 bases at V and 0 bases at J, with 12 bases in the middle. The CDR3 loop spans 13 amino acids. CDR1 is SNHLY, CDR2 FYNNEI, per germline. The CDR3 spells CAPMRESTDTQYF. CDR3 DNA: TGTGCCCCCATGAGAGAGAGCACAGATACGCAGTATTTT.